Listed below are T cell receptor beta chains from one sample, sequenced in a study of shared clonotypes between healthy human individuals. The table came from immunoSEQ multiplex PCR; TCRdb's copy has only in-frame clones and leaves some out. The sample yields some 1,400,000 clones, 95% to 97% seen once. The sample consisted of naive CD4+ T cells sorted from blood. The receptors come from a young man in good health. The CDR3 runs from the conserved cysteine through the conserved F or W. D genes are given only for firm matches. Clone size is stated in some rows and not others, as once, few, many or a class when expanded.

D | size | J | V | length | CDR3 | DNA
- | - | TRBJ2-1 | TRBV6-1 | 15 | CASSEPWISHNEQFF | TGTGCCAGCAGTGAACCTTGGATCTCGCACAATGAGCAGTTCTTC
- | - | TRBJ1-3 | TRBV30 | 13 | CAWSGGFGNTIYF | TGTGCCTGGAGTGGAGGGTTTGGAAACACCATATATTTT
- | - | TRBJ2-7 | TRBV6-1 | 14 | CAIDGRKGNYEQYF | TGTGCCATCGACGGACGGAAAGGAAACTACGAGCAGTACTTC
- | - | TRBJ2-1 | TRBV5-1 | 14 | CASSSVGGDNEQFF | TGCGCCAGCAGCTCAGTGGGGGGTGACAATGAGCAGTTCTTC
- | - | TRBJ2-3 | TRBV2 | 15 | CASSEVTVLRDTQYF | TGTGCCAGCAGTGAAGTCACGGTTTTAAGAGATACGCAGTATTTT
TRBD1 | - | TRBJ2-5 | TRBV6-6 | 14 | CASRPDRAQETQYF | TGTGCCAGCCGGCCGGACAGGGCCCAGGAGACCCAGTACTTC
- | - | TRBJ1-1 | TRBV29-1 | 11 | CSARESSQAFF | TGCAGCGCCAGGGAGTCTTCGCAAGCTTTCTTT
- | - | TRBJ2-7 | TRBV5-4 | 16 | CASSFGSSSGRYEQYF | TGTGCCAGCAGCTTCGGGTCCTCGTCTGGGCGCTACGAGCAGTACTTC
- | - | TRBJ2-3 | TRBV11-2 | 15 | CASSHTRFGTDTQYF | TGTGCCAGCAGCCATACTAGATTCGGCACAGATACGCAGTATTTT
- | - | TRBJ2-1 | TRBV1 | 21 | CTSSQDPGLAGGPLYYNEQFF | TGCACCAGCAGCCAAGACCCGGGACTAGCGGGAGGGCCCCTCTACTACAATGAGCAGTTCTTC
- | - | TRBJ2-7 | TRBV21-1 | 18 | CASSADPAVGSGRYEQYF | TGTGCCAGCAGTGCAGACCCCGCTGTAGGTAGCGGGAGGTACGAGCAGTACTTC
- | - | TRBJ1-5 | TRBV30 | 20 | CAPDLWAPFPTDRPYQPQHF | TGTGCCCCCGACCTGTGGGCCCCCTTCCCGACCGACAGGCCATATCAGCCCCAGCATTTT
TRBD2 | - | TRBJ2-7 | TRBV5-1 | 15 | CASSQERLAGGEQYF | TGCGCCAGCAGCCAGGAGCGCCTAGCGGGAGGCGAGCAGTACTTC
- | once | TRBJ1-5 | TRBV4-1 | 17 | CASSQEPVATGNQPQHF | TGCGCCAGCAGCCAAGAGCCGGTGGCAACGGGGAATCAGCCCCAGCATTTT
TRBD2 | - | TRBJ2-7 | TRBV5-4 | 15 | CASSLGLAGENEQYF | TGTGCCAGCAGCTTGGGTCTAGCGGGAGAAAACGAGCAGTACTTC
TRBD1 | - | TRBJ2-5 | TRBV11-3 | 13 | CASSLLQGETQYF | TGTGCCAGCAGCTTACTACAGGGGGAGACCCAGTACTTC
TRBD1 | few | TRBJ2-7 | TRBV19 | 15 | CASSGRDRGQYEQYF | TGTGCCAGTAGTGGCCGGGACAGGGGGCAATACGAGCAGTACTTC
TRBD1 | - | TRBJ1-3 | TRBV5-4 | 19 | CASSLMKGQGSRSGNTIYF | TGTGCCAGCAGCTTGATGAAGGGACAGGGATCCCGTTCAGGAAACACCATATATTTT
- | - | TRBJ2-3 | TRBV6-5 | 11 | CASSYSDTQYF | TGTGCCAGCAGTTACTCGGATACGCAGTATTTT
- | - | TRBJ2-7 | TRBV10-3 | 15 | CAISESGALSYEQYF | TGTGCCATCAGTGAGTCAGGGGCCCTGTCCTACGAGCAGTACTTC
TRBD1 | - | TRBJ2-3 | TRBV23-1 | 13 | CASRGQATDTQYF | TGCGCCAGCAGGGGACAGGCCACAGATACGCAGTATTTT
- | - | TRBJ2-7 | TRBV7-9 | 17 | CASSLVSGTSNSYEQYF | TGTGCCAGCAGCTTAGTATCCGGGACAAGCAACTCCTACGAGCAGTACTTC
- | - | TRBJ1-5 | TRBV19 | 15 | CASSISRTGNQPQHF | TGTGCCAGTAGTATATCTCGGACAGGCAATCAGCCCCAGCATTTT
TRBD1 | - | TRBJ1-5 | TRBV10-3 | 15 | CAISEDRGLDQPQHF | TGTGCCATCAGTGAGGACAGGGGGCTCGATCAGCCCCAGCATTTT
- | - | TRBJ1-1 | TRBV18 | 12 | CASSLRETEAFF | TGTGCCAGCTCACTAAGGGAAACTGAAGCTTTCTTT
- | - | TRBJ2-3 | TRBV14 | 14 | CASSHRDHTDTQYF | TGTGCCAGCAGCCACCGGGACCACACAGATACGCAGTATTTT
- | - | TRBJ1-3 | TRBV18 | 13 | CASLVIAGNTIYF | TGTGCCAGCTTAGTAATCGCTGGAAACACCATATATTTT
TRBD1 | once | TRBJ1-5 | TRBV7-9 | 15 | CASSLAGQNSQPQHF | TGTGCCAGCAGCTTAGCGGGACAGAACAGTCAGCCCCAGCATTTT
- | once | TRBJ1-3 | TRBV2 | 16 | CASRGPGDTTGNTIYF | TGTGCCAGCAGGGGGCCCGGGGACACAACTGGAAACACCATATATTTT
TRBD2 | - | TRBJ2-7 | TRBV19 | 13 | CASSRSSGYEQYF | TGTGCCAGTAGCCGGTCTAGCGGATACGAGCAGTACTTC
- | - | TRBJ2-1 | TRBV10-1 | 14 | CASSVSVKYNEQFF | TGCGCCAGCAGTGTGTCAGTGAAGTACAATGAGCAGTTCTTC
- | - | TRBJ2-7 | TRBV2 | 16 | CATSIVSWYNSYEQYF | TGTGCCACCTCTATTGTGTCTTGGTATAACTCCTACGAGCAGTACTTC
TRBD1 | - | TRBJ1-5 | TRBV20-1 | 8 | CSGGQGVF | TGCAGTGGCGGACAGGGAGTTTTT
- | - | TRBJ1-2 | TRBV2 | 12 | CASSPIIYGYTF | TGTGCCAGCAGCCCCATCATCTATGGCTACACCTTC
- | once | TRBJ1-5 | TRBV28 | 14 | CASLPGSLRPPQHF | TGTGCCAGCCTTCCGGGATCCTTACGACCGCCCCAGCATTTT
TRBD2 | - | TRBJ2-3 | TRBV15 | 13 | CATGLAGTDTQYF | TGTGCCACCGGACTAGCAGGCACAGATACGCAGTATTTT
TRBD2 | - | TRBJ2-2 | TRBV5-4 | 14 | CASSRAGESGELFF | TGTGCCAGCAGCCGTGCGGGAGAATCCGGGGAGCTGTTTTTT
- | - | TRBJ2-7 | TRBV28 | 14 | CASSRGTNTYEQYF | TGTGCCAGCAGCCGCGGGACAAACACCTACGAGCAGTACTTC
- | - | TRBJ2-3 | TRBV29-1 | 13 | CSYLGGKTDTQYF | TGCAGCTACCTGGGCGGGAAAACAGATACGCAGTATTTT
- | - | TRBJ1-4 | TRBV18 | 15 | CASSRVHRRNEKLFF | TGTGCCAGCTCACGCGTACATCGCCGGAATGAAAAACTGTTTTTT
- | - | TRBJ2-7 | TRBV7-9 | 14 | CASSLAVYSYEQYF | TGTGCCAGCAGCTTAGCGGTCTACTCCTACGAGCAGTACTTC
- | - | TRBJ1-2 | TRBV5-4 | 14 | CASSRAGPEYGYTF | TGTGCCAGCAGCCGCGCCGGCCCGGAGTATGGCTACACCTTC
- | - | TRBJ2-7 | TRBV6-5 | 11 | CASSYSREQYF | TGTGCCAGCAGTTACTCGCGCGAGCAGTACTTC
- | - | TRBJ1-2 | TRBV6-4 | 13 | CARTIGPWGGYTF | TGTGCCAGAACGATCGGCCCCTGGGGTGGCTACACCTTC
- | - | TRBJ1-3 | TRBV4-1 | 16 | CASSRSGYTSGNTIYF | TGCGCCAGCAGCCGATCGGGTTATACCTCTGGAAACACCATATATTTT
- | - | TRBJ2-7 | TRBV29-1 | 14 | CSVGSRGGKREQYF | TGCAGCGTTGGATCCAGGGGTGGTAAACGCGAGCAGTACTTC